The source of this T cell receptor beta chain is a study of graft-versus-host responses after intestinal transplantation. Study summary: Grafts that recipients had were multivisceral, liver-intestinal, or isolated intestinal transplants.

Profiling relied on immunoSEQ multiplex PCR, and the TCRdb table lists in-frame clones only, not all of them. Among roughly 1,400 clones, more than 75% were seen once, and the ten largest hold around 7.6%. Broader study findings: Patients who carried graft-donor T cell macrochimerism also had high graft-versus-host to host-versus-graft clonal ratios in their allografts. There was an association between peak levels of circulating GvH clones and early post-transplant HvG declines. Researchers found GvH clones in recipient marrow, and some showed up first in ileum or blood.

Worth noting for this clone: Its antigen is unidentified.

This CDR3 is 17 amino acids long. Unmatched junction bases numbered 6, after V lost 1 base and J lost 5 bases. Germline assignment: CDR1 SGHKS and CDR2 YYEKEE (reference sequence). The source was PBMCs, collected approximately 33 days after intestinal transplant. The chain combines TRBV5-5 with TRBJ2-1; TRBD2 aligns across 13 bases. The sequence was obtained from a human patient who received an intestinal transplant, so some T cells may come from the graft donor. CDR3 DNA: TGTGCCAGCAGCTTGCGCCCGGGACTAGCGGGAAACAATGAGCAGTTCTTC. This codes for CASSLRPGLAGNNEQFF.